The next 29 T cell receptor beta chains were all read from a single sample in a study of blood T cell repertoires in COVID-19. Sequencing used immunoSEQ multiplex PCR; TCRdb keeps in-frame clones, though not all of them. The table lists around 300,000 clones, about 93% of them singletons. The sample consisted of peripheral blood. The source of these receptors is a woman in her thirties with COVID-19, enrolled during active disease.

A note on this clone: Other DNA variants within this sample encode the same CDR3. This chain joins TRBV9 and TRBJ2-7; 7 bases agree with TRBD1. Germline V CDR1 and CDR2: SGDLS, YYNGEE. V was pared by 0 bases and J by 4 bases, with 4 bases of the junction left unmatched. The CDR3 spans 14 residues. The CDR3 here is CASSVDGRGYEQYF. CDR3 nucleotide sequence: TGTGCCAGCAGCGTAGACGGCAGGGGGTACGAGCAGTACTTC.

J is TRBJ1-1 and V is TRBV6-5; perhaps TRBD1 as D (5 bases). Per germline, CDR1 MNHEY and CDR2 SVGAGI. The V and J ends lost 0 bases and 6 bases respectively, with 11 bases between them. The CDR3 contains 14 residues. The CDR3: CASSYSTGGAEAFF. DNA for the CDR3: TGTGCCAGCAGTTACTCGACTGGGGGGGCTGAAGCTTTCTTT.

The J gene is TRBJ2-7, the V gene TRBV18, with D perhaps TRBD1 (5 bases). The germline V and J ends were trimmed by 3 bases and 7 bases, with 13 bases remaining between them. Germline V gives CDR1 KGHSH, CDR2 LQKENI. This CDR3 spans 13 amino acids. CDR3 bases: TGTGCCAGCTCACCTGGCAGGGCTCGAGAGCAGTACTTC. It yields the protein CASSPGRAREQYF.

The CDR3 loop reads CAWDQSGGYQETQYF. The DNA of the CDR3 is TGTGCCTGGGACCAGTCAGGGGGCTATCAAGAGACCCAGTACTTC. The rearrangement links TRBV30 to TRBJ2-5, with 8 positions matching TRBD1. CDR1 is GTSNPN and CDR2 is SVGIG in the germline V gene (reference sequence). Unmatched junction bases numbered 10, after V lost 5 bases and J lost 2 bases. The CDR3 is made up of 15 amino acids.

The chain is built from TRBV6-1 and TRBJ2-3, with 7 nucleotides matching TRBD2. This CDR3 spans 15 amino acids. Germline V gene lookup returns CDR1 MNHNS and CDR2 SASEGT. Trimming cost V 2 bases and J 0 bases; bases outside gene matches: 2. CDR3: CASSESGASTDTQYF. In DNA form, the CDR3 reads TGTGCCAGCAGTGAAAGCGGGGCTAGCACAGATACGCAGTATTTT.

The chain carries TRBV27 and TRBJ1-6; no clear D. The CDR3 is 13 residues long. Per the germline V gene, CDR1 is MNHEY and CDR2 is SMNVEV (reference sequence). Between the trimmed V and J ends, which lost 6 bases and 6 bases, there was a span of 9 bases. The chain's CDR3 is CASSFGVNSPLHF. The CDR3 DNA is TGTGCCAGCAGCTTCGGAGTTAATTCACCCCTCCACTTT.

This chain uses TRBV12-5 with TRBJ2-5; TRBD1 aligns across 8 bases. V trimming: 5 bases; J trimming: 5 bases; junction bases outside the gene matches: 7. Germline-derived CDR1 and CDR2 are LGHNT and FRNRAP. This CDR3 is 14 amino acids long. The CDR3 reads CASGPGQGEETQYF. CDR3 DNA sequence: TGTGCTAGTGGTCCTGGACAGGGTGAGGAGACCCAGTACTTC.

About this clone itself: The junction differs from germline at one of its ends, possibly a read error. The J gene is TRBJ2-5, the V gene TRBV7-8, with D hard to call. Germline CDR1 and CDR2: SGHVS and FQNEAQ. The CDR3 runs to 13 residues. CDR3 nucleotide sequence: TGTGCCAGCAGTTTAGGTCTCCAAGAGACCCAGTACTTC. Its translation is CASSLGLQETQYF.

The chain couples TRBV5-5 to TRBJ2-1; TRBD1 matches 7 bases. The CDR3 runs to 14 residues. V was clipped by 5 bases and J by 5 bases; unmatched bases: 7. Germline CDR1 reads SGHKS; CDR2 reads YYEKEE (reference sequence). In DNA, the CDR3 is TGTGCCAGCAGTCGAGACAGGGTTAACAATGAGCAGTTCTTC. Residues: CASSRDRVNNEQFF. Full variable domain (outside the CDR3, taken from reference TRBV5-5 and TRBJ2-1): DAGVTQSPTHLIKTRGQQVTLRCSPISGHKSVSWYQQVLGQGPQFIFQYYEKEERGRGNFPDRFSARQFPNYSSELNVNALLLGDSALYLCASSRDRVNNEQFFGPGTRLTVL.

The genes are TRBV11-2 and TRBJ2-1; D is unresolved. Trimming took off 1 base at V and 9 bases at J, with 7 bases between the two ends. CDR1 SGHAT and CDR2 FQNNGV come from the germline V gene. The CDR3 totals 12 residues. The CDR3 DNA reads as TGTGCCAGCAGCTTAGGGGCAACTGAGCAGTTCTTC. It specifies CASSLGATEQFF.

The chain uses TRBV7-9 and TRBJ1-3, with a tentative D call TRBD1 (5 bases). The germline V gene encodes CDR1 SEHNR and CDR2 FQNEAQ (reference sequence). V lost 6 bases, J lost 1 base, and 7 bases lay in between. The CDR3 is 13 residues long. CDR3 sequence reads: CASRGGSGNTIYF. The CDR3 coding sequence is TGTGCCAGCAGGGGGGGTTCTGGAAACACCATATATTTT.

In this sample, this clone turned up once. The chain recombines TRBV18 with TRBJ2-1, with D possibly matching TRBD2 (6 bases). CDR3 length equals 15 residues. Between the trimmed V and J ends, which lost 2 bases and 2 bases, there was a span of 10 bases. The germline V gene encodes CDR1 KGHSH and CDR2 LQKENI. In nucleotides, the CDR3 is TGTGCCAGCTCACCAAGGAGGGGTGCCTACAATGAGCAGTTCTTC. Protein product: CASSPRRGAYNEQFF.

This chain connects TRBV7-9 to TRBJ2-1; 9 nucleotides line up with TRBD2. The CDR3 totals 15 residues. Germline CDR1 SEHNR, CDR2 FQNEAQ (reference sequence). Trimming cost V 1 base and J 8 bases; bases outside gene matches: 6. The CDR3 DNA is TGTGCCAGCAGCTTAGAGGTAGCGGGAGCACATGAGCAGTTCTTC. Translation gives CASSLEVAGAHEQFF.

V is TRBV29-1 and J is TRBJ2-5; D remains unclear. Between the trimmed V and J ends, which lost 7 bases and 0 bases, there was a span of 9 bases. Germline CDR1 is SQVTM and CDR2 is ANQGSEA. There are 12 residues in the CDR3. In DNA form, the CDR3 reads TGCAGCGGGTCGAGAAACCAAGAGACCCAGTACTTC. Translation: CSGSRNQETQYF.

V and J are TRBV6-5 and TRBJ2-5; tentatively, D is TRBD1 (6 bases). Trimming took off 5 bases at V and 4 bases at J, with 17 bases between the two ends. This CDR3 has 15 residues. Germline assignment: CDR1 MNHEY and CDR2 SVGAGI. Here the CDR3 reads CASSPVRGVGETQYF. The CDR3 nucleotides are TGTGCCAGCAGTCCCGTCAGGGGAGTCGGAGAGACCCAGTACTTC.

The chain is built from TRBV19 and TRBJ2-2; 10 nucleotides line up with TRBD2. Germline V gene lookup returns CDR1 LNHDA and CDR2 SQIVND (reference sequence). The CDR3 is 14 residues long. J was trimmed by 3 bases and V by 9 bases; bases with no gene match: 4. This chain's CDR3 is CASSAGGDTGELFF. Written as DNA, the CDR3 is TGTGCCAGCTCAGCGGGAGGGGACACCGGGGAGCTGTTTTTT.

The V and J genes are TRBV29-1 and TRBJ1-3, with a tentative D call TRBD1 (6 bases). V was cut by 4 bases and J by 2 bases, with 6 bases left in between. The germline V gene has CDR1 SQVTM and CDR2 ANQGSEA. This CDR3 is 12 amino acids long. CDR3 nucleotide sequence: TGCAGCGTTGGGACAGCTGGAAACACCATATATTTT. It specifies CSVGTAGNTIYF.

The chain employs TRBV27 and TRBJ2-5, with a weak D call TRBD2 (6 bases). The CDR3 is made up of 15 amino acids. Trimming took off 5 bases at V and 3 bases at J, with 16 bases between the two ends. CDR1 and CDR2 (germline): MNHEY, SMNVEV (reference sequence). In nucleotides, the CDR3 is TGTGCCAGCAGTCAGGACTATTTAGTCGAAGAGACCCAGTACTTC. Translation gives CASSQDYLVEETQYF.

J is TRBJ2-7 and V is TRBV28; TRBD2 matches at 10 bases. With V trimmed by 0 bases and J by 3 bases, 17 bases remained unmatched. This CDR3 has 20 amino acids. CDR1 and CDR2 from the germline V gene are MDHEN and SYDVKM. As DNA, the CDR3 is TGTGCCAGCAGTTTATGCATAGGGCTAGCGGGAGTCTGGCGGTTCTACGAGCAGTACTTC. This gives the protein CASSLCIGLAGVWRFYEQYF.

J is TRBJ1-5 and V is TRBV6-5, with D possibly being TRBD1 (6 bases). V was pared by 6 bases and J by 4 bases, with 16 bases between. The germline V gene has CDR1 MNHEY and CDR2 SVGAGI. This CDR3 is built from 15 residues. CDR3 protein: CASSPTGLGNQPQHF. Here the CDR3 DNA reads TGTGCCAGCAGCCCGACAGGACTGGGTAATCAGCCCCAGCATTTT.

The rearrangement joins TRBV27 to TRBJ2-1; TRBD2 matches at 15 bases. The CDR3 is 17 residues long. Per the germline V gene, CDR1 is MNHEY and CDR2 is SMNVEV (reference sequence). V lost 8 bases to trimming and J lost 4 bases; unmatched junction nucleotides: 9. The DNA for the CDR3 is TGTGCCAGCCTCCGGACTAGCGGGAGGGCCATGTACAATGAGCAGTTCTTC. Amino acid sequence: CASLRTSGRAMYNEQFF.

The chain uses TRBV7-9 and TRBJ2-7; a possible D gene is TRBD2 (5 bases). The CDR3 runs to 12 residues. V lost 2 bases and J 3 bases, leaving 5 bases between the germline ends. Germline V lookup: CDR1 SEHNR, CDR2 FQNEAQ (reference sequence). The CDR3 DNA follows: TGTGCCAGCAGCTTAACTAGCTACGAGCAGTACTTC. This encodes CASSLTSYEQYF.

The CDR3 DNA is TGTGCCAGCTCACCAAGGAGGGGCGGAATCACTGAAGCTTTCTTT. Its protein product is CASSPRRGGITEAFF. The V and J genes are TRBV18 and TRBJ1-1; weak D call: TRBD1 (5 bases). The length of the CDR3 is 15 residues. In germline, CDR1 is KGHSH, CDR2 LQKENI. Trimming took 2 bases from V and 4 from J, leaving 14 bases between them.

The rearrangement joins TRBV5-6 to TRBJ2-7, with D perhaps TRBD2 (6 bases). This CDR3 has 14 amino acids. Germline CDR1 is SGHDT and CDR2 is YYEEEE. V dropped 0 bases and J dropped 2 bases, with 9 bases sitting between them. The CDR3: CASSLVQRAYEQYF. CDR3 nucleotides: TGTGCCAGCAGCTTGGTACAGCGGGCCTACGAGCAGTACTTC.

CDR3 in DNA: TGTGCCAGCAGTTACCCTCACGCTCTAGCGACGAGCTCCTACGAGCAGTACTTC. Protein: CASSYPHALATSSYEQYF. The gene calls are TRBV6-2 or TRBV6-3 and TRBJ2-7, with D perhaps TRBD2 (6 bases). The CDR3 loop spans 18 amino acids. Germline-derived CDR1 and CDR2 are MNHEY and SVGEGT. Between the trimmed V and J ends, which lost 2 bases and 0 bases, there was a span of 20 bases.

This chain connects TRBV2 to TRBJ2-2; TRBD1 matches 8 bases. The V and J ends lost 6 bases and 3 bases, in that order; junction bases with no gene match: 6. This CDR3 is built from 15 residues. The germline V gene encodes CDR1 SNHLY and CDR2 FYNNEI. The CDR3 is CASRGQGWDTGELFF. The CDR3 nucleotides are TGTGCCAGCAGAGGACAGGGTTGGGACACCGGGGAGCTGTTTTTT.

The chain uses TRBV7-2 and TRBJ2-7; 7 nucleotides agree with TRBD1. CDR1 SGHTA and CDR2 FQGNSA come from the germline V gene. V lost 4 bases, J lost 3 bases, and 3 bases stayed unmatched. The CDR3 contains 13 residues. The CDR3 protein is CASSYDRDYEQYF. Written as DNA, the CDR3 is TGTGCCAGCAGCTACGACAGGGACTACGAGCAGTACTTC. Full variable domain (rest looked up from reference TRBV7-2 and TRBJ2-7): GAGVSQSPSNKVTEKGKDVELRCDPISGHTALYWYRQSLGQGLEFLIYFQGNSAPDKSGLPSDRFSAERTGGSVSTLTIQRTQQEDSAVYLCASSYDRDYEQYFGPGTRLTVT.

Details on this clone: Given the absence of the conserved phenylalanine or tryptophan at the CDR3 end, a read error is likely. Because the CDR3's place on the DNA is in doubt, the DNA is left out and the CDR3 is given as listed by TCRdb. The chain joins TRBV25-1 to TRBJ1-6. The CDR3 totals 9 residues, both ends included. The germline gives CDR1 MGHDK, CDR2 SYGVNS. The CDR3 is CASSEGRRV.

This chain joins TRBV9 and TRBJ1-4, with D possibly TRBD1 on 6 matching bases. CDR3 length: 15 amino acids. Germline lookup yields CDR1 SGDLS and CDR2 YYNGEE. Trimming took 1 base from V and 8 from J, leaving 15 bases between them. Written as DNA, the CDR3 is TGTGCCAGCAGCGTATCCCAGGGGATGTACGAAAAACTGTTTTTT. The encoded protein is CASSVSQGMYEKLFF.